The 27 T cell receptor beta chains below were found in one sample sequenced in a study of CD8+CD57+ T cells in acquired aplastic anemia. An expansion of CD8+CD57+ cells by flow cytometry had been shown in patients chosen for sequencing. Investigators profiled TCR beta VDJ and CDR3 from genomic DNA template. TCRdb itself ran the reads through MiXCR, one entry per CDR3 protein. The data show about 160,000 distinct CDR3 sequences, around 47% seen once. Source material: sorted CD4+, CD8+, or CD8+CD57+ T cells (not recorded which) from PBMCs. These receptor sequences come from a human donor with aplastic anemia.

There are many counts of this clonotype. In DNA form, the CDR3 reads TGTGCCAGCAGTGCGGGGTTGGGACCCACAGATACGCAGTATTTT. This codes for CASSAGLGPTDTQYF. The chain carries TRBV6-4 and TRBJ2-3; D is perhaps TRBD1 or TRBD2 (5 bases each). The CDR3 runs to 15 residues. V was cut by 4 bases and J by 2 bases, with 13 bases left in between. Germline CDR1 is MRHNA and CDR2 is SNTAGT.

This clonotype was observed a handful of times. The gene calls are TRBV24-1 and TRBJ2-1; possibly TRBD2 for D (6 bases). This CDR3 has 13 amino acids. V lost 5 bases to trimming and J lost 8 bases, with 12 bases between them. Looked up from germline, CDR1 is KGHDR and CDR2 is SFDVKD. The CDR3 DNA is TGTGCCACCAGTGTGCGGGATGCCGATGAGCAGTTCTTC. Its translation is CATSVRDADEQFF.

V and J are TRBV10-3 and TRBJ1-2; D perhaps matches TRBD1 (6 bases). CDR1 is ENHRY, CDR2 SYGVKD, per germline. This CDR3 spans 13 amino acids. The V end lost 6 bases, the J end lost 3 bases, and 11 bases lay between the germline ends. The CDR3 loop reads CAISEGQDYGYTF. CDR3 nucleotide sequence: TGTGCCATCAGCGAGGGACAAGACTATGGCTACACCTTC.

The V gene is TRBV29-1, the J gene TRBJ2-7; TRBD2 might be the D (6 bases). V was pared by 4 bases and J by 3 bases, with 16 bases between. Germline V gives CDR1 SQVTM, CDR2 ANQGSEA. This CDR3 comprises 14 residues. The CDR3 region is CSVVILAVSYEQYF. The CDR3 DNA is TGCAGCGTTGTCATACTAGCTGTGAGCTACGAGCAGTACTTC.

The chain recombines TRBV10-3 with TRBJ2-2; no firm D call. Germline CDR1 is ENHRY and CDR2 is SYGVKD. V was shortened by 3 bases and J by 3 bases, with 8 bases between the two germline ends. The CDR3 totals 14 residues. The CDR3 is CAISDPGYTGELFF. CDR3 nucleotide sequence: TGTGCCATCAGTGACCCGGGTTACACCGGGGAGCTGTTTTTT.

This clonotype appeared many times. The chain uses TRBV27 and TRBJ1-2; a possible D gene is TRBD1 (5 bases). This CDR3 is built from 13 residues. V was trimmed by 0 bases and J by 7 bases, leaving 9 bases between them. Germline V lookup: CDR1 MNHEY, CDR2 SMNVEV (reference sequence). The CDR3 bases are TGTGCCAGCAGTTTATCGCAGGGTATTGGCTACACCTTC. Translation gives CASSLSQGIGYTF.

This clonotype was counted ten times or more. The chain recombines TRBV12-3 or TRBV12-4 with TRBJ2-2, with 9 bases identical to TRBD2. Germline trimming cut 6 bases from V and 1 base from J; bases unmatched to any gene: 3. The CDR3 length is 15 residues. CDR3 sequence (DNA): TGTGCCAGCAGGCTAGCGGGATTGAACACCGGGGAGCTGTTTTTT. Its translation is CASRLAGLNTGELFF.

This clonotype was counted ten times or more. V is TRBV7-2 and J is TRBJ2-1; D uncertain. Per germline, CDR1 SGHTA and CDR2 FQGNSA. Trimming shortened V by 5 bases and J by 9 bases, and 14 bases separated the two germline ends. This CDR3 region has 13 residues. In DNA, the CDR3 is TGTGCCAGCAGCCCCGAACTATTCGGTGAGCAGTTCTTC. It encodes CASSPELFGEQFF. Using reference TRBV7-2 and TRBJ2-1 for the parts outside the CDR3, the full variable domain is GAGVSQSPSNKVTEKGKDVELRCDPISGHTALYWYRQSLGQGLEFLIYFQGNSAPDKSGLPSDRFSAERTGGSVSTLTIQRTQQEDSAVYLCASSPELFGEQFFGPGTRLTVL.

V gene TRBV25-1 combines with J gene TRBJ1-5; D is unresolved. The V end was cut by 3 bases, the J end by 6 bases, with 15 bases between. Germline V gene data show CDR1 as MGHDK and CDR2 as SYGVNS. The CDR3 loop spans 15 amino acids. CDR3 in amino acids: CASSEGAGDGQPQHF. CDR3 DNA: TGTGCCAGCAGTGAGGGTGCAGGAGACGGTCAGCCCCAGCATTTT.

The CDR3 spells CASGTQGGGYTF. In DNA, the CDR3 is TGTGCCAGCGGCACACAGGGAGGCGGCTACACCTTC. The chain links TRBV6-1 to TRBJ1-2, with D perhaps TRBD1 (6 bases). CDR3 size: 12 residues. CDR1 MNHNS and CDR2 SASEGT come from the germline V gene. Trimming removed 8 bases from V and 8 bases from J, with 15 bases in between.

This clonotype was counted ten times or more. Relative to the germline gene, one junction end is altered; a read error may explain this. The chain employs TRBV12-3 or TRBV12-4 and TRBJ1-2, with 8 positions matching TRBD1. This CDR3 spans 13 amino acids. DNA of the CDR3: TGCGCCAGCAGCCCCGGGACAGGCTATGGCTACACCTTC. This gives the protein CASSPGTGYGYTF.

This chain joins TRBV7-3 and TRBJ1-2; D call uncertain. This CDR3 region has 13 residues. In germline, CDR1 is SGHTA, CDR2 FQGTGA. Trimming removed 6 bases from V and 8 bases from J, with 16 bases in between. This CDR3 is CASSSWAGGGYTF. Here the CDR3 DNA reads TGTGCCAGCAGTTCCTGGGCGGGAGGAGGCTACACCTTC. Using reference TRBV7-3 and TRBJ1-2 for the parts outside the CDR3, the full variable domain is GAGVSQTPSNKVTEKGKYVELRCDPISGHTALYWYRQSLGQGPEFLIYFQGTGAADDSGLPNDRFFAVRPEGSVSTLKIQRTERGDSAVYLCASSSWAGGGYTFGSGTRLTVV.

The chain links TRBV20-1 to TRBJ2-1, with D perhaps TRBD2 (6 bases). CDR1 is DFQATT, CDR2 SNEGSKA, per germline (reference sequence). The V end lost 2 bases, the J end lost 2 bases, and 16 bases lay between the germline ends. This CDR3 is 16 amino acids long. The CDR3, as DNA: TGCAGTGCTAGACCGTTGGCGGGACGAACCTACAATGAGCAGTTCTTC. Translated: CSARPLAGRTYNEQFF.

The chain carries TRBV19 and TRBJ2-5; 10 bases line up with TRBD2. J gave up 0 bases and V 2 bases, and 6 bases lay outside the gene matches. The CDR3 consists of 17 residues. CDR1 and CDR2 (germline): LNHDA, SQIVND (reference sequence). This CDR3 reads CASSIRLAGAHQETQYF. The CDR3 nucleotides are TGTGCCAGTAGTATACGGCTAGCGGGGGCCCACCAAGAGACCCAGTACTTC.

This rearrangement joins TRBV29-1 to TRBJ1-2; weak D call: TRBD1 (6 bases). The CDR3 covers 14 residues. Trimming left V 3 bases short and J 4 bases short, with 15 bases between. Per germline, CDR1 SQVTM and CDR2 ANQGSEA. Here the CDR3 DNA reads TGCAGCGTTGACAGGGGCGAAGAGGGCTATGGCTACACCTTC. This encodes CSVDRGEEGYGYTF.

This clonotype was recorded many times. The V call is TRBV9, the J call TRBJ1-3, with 7 nucleotides matching TRBD1. This CDR3 spans 15 amino acids. Germline CDR1 and CDR2: SGDLS and YYNGEE. With 1 base clipped from V and 7 bases from J, the junction kept 8 bases outside the gene matches. CDR3 sequence: CASSVLGQAANTIYF. The CDR3 region has the DNA TGTGCCAGCAGCGTACTCGGACAGGCTGCGAACACCATATATTTT.

V is TRBV14 and J is TRBJ1-2; no reliable D call. Germline CDR1 is SGHDN and CDR2 is FVKESK. CDR3 length: 15 amino acids. V dropped 0 bases and J dropped 4 bases, with 12 bases sitting between them. For the CDR3, the DNA is TGTGCCAGCAGCCAAGATTTTACTCAAGGCTATGGCTACACCTTC. Residues: CASSQDFTQGYGYTF.

The chain uses TRBV7-9 and TRBJ1-6; D is uncertain. V was shortened by 6 bases and J by 7 bases, with 10 bases between the two germline ends. Germline V gives CDR1 SEHNR, CDR2 FQNEAQ (reference sequence). The CDR3 runs 13 residues. In nucleotides, the CDR3 is TGTGCCAGCAGTCCGTCCCGAAATTCACCCCTCCACTTT. Its protein is CASSPSRNSPLHF. The whole variable domain, remainder taken from reference TRBV7-9 and TRBJ1-6, is DTGVSQNPRHKITKRGQNVTFRCDPISEHNRLYWYRQTLGQGPEFLTYFQNEAQLEKSRLLSDRFSAERPKGSFSTLEIQRTEQGDSAMYLCASSPSRNSPLHFGNGTRLTVT.

As DNA, the CDR3 is TGCAGCGTTGGAGAGGAAGTCCCCCAAGAGACCCAGCATTTT. This translates into CSVGEEVPQETQHF. The V gene is TRBV29-1, the J gene TRBJ1-5; D is unclear. Per germline, CDR1 SQVTM and CDR2 ANQGSEA. This CDR3 comprises 14 residues. The V end was cut by 4 bases, the J end by 11 bases, with 21 bases between.

This clonotype was seen a few times. This chain joins TRBV6-1 and TRBJ2-2; 10 bases map to TRBD2. The V gene's germline CDR1 is MNHNS and CDR2 SASEGT. With V trimmed by 5 bases and J by 7 bases, 7 bases remained unmatched. The CDR3 spans 15 residues. In DNA, the CDR3 is TGTGCCAGCAGTAGAGCGGGGGGGCCTAACGGGGAGCTGTTTTTT. Its protein is CASSRAGGPNGELFF.

This sequence joins TRBV2 and TRBJ2-1; TRBD1 agrees at 7 bases. The V and J ends lost 4 bases and 9 bases, in that order; junction bases with no gene match: 9. Germline-derived CDR1 and CDR2 are SNHLY and FYNNEI. This CDR3 is 14 amino acids long. CDR3 region: CASSGQGPFGEQFF. In nucleotides, the CDR3 is TGTGCCAGCAGTGGACAGGGCCCTTTCGGTGAGCAGTTCTTC.

About this clonotype itself: A much more abundant neighbour one base away suggests this may be a read error. V gene TRBV9 combines with J gene TRBJ2-1; the match to TRBD2 covers 9 bases. The CDR3 runs 15 residues. CDR1 SGDLS and CDR2 YYNGEE come from the germline V gene. CDR3 sequence: CGSSLAGASYNEQFF. CDR3 nucleotide sequence: TGTGGCAGCAGCTTAGCGGGGGCCTCCTACAATGAGCAGTTCTTC.

This chain joins TRBV24-1 and TRBJ1-5; D perhaps matches TRBD1 (6 bases). Germline lookup yields CDR1 KGHDR and CDR2 SFDVKD. This CDR3 region has 14 residues. Trimming shortened V by 2 bases and J by 7 bases, and 11 bases separated the two germline ends. This CDR3 reads CATSDSGDGQPQHF. The CDR3 DNA sequence: TGTGCCACCAGTGATTCAGGGGATGGCCAGCCCCAGCATTTT.

The rearrangement uses TRBV15 and TRBJ2-7, with D uncertain. Germline loops: CDR1 LNHNV, CDR2 YYDKDF (reference sequence). This CDR3 region has 12 residues. V gave up 3 bases and J gave up 6 bases, with 9 bases separating them. The CDR3 nucleotides read TGTGCCACCAGCAGTTGCGGTTGCGAGCAGTACGTC. It specifies CATSSCGCEQYV.

The chain carries TRBV7-3 and TRBJ1-4, with D perhaps matching TRBD1 (6 bases). This CDR3 has 14 residues. Per germline, CDR1 SGHTA and CDR2 FQGTGA. Trimming removed 5 bases from V and 8 bases from J, with 15 bases in between. Written as DNA, the CDR3 is TGTGCCAGCAGCCGCTTTCAGGGGCGCGAAAAACTGTTTTTT. Protein sequence: CASSRFQGREKLFF.

This clonotype was picked up a small number of times. This could be a read error, since a much larger clone is one nucleotide away. This chain joins TRBV20-1 and TRBJ2-4; 11 bases fit TRBD1. Germline lookup yields CDR1 DFQATT and CDR2 SNEGSKA (reference sequence). The CDR3 runs to 13 residues. In DNA, the CDR3 is TGCACTGCCTACGGACAGGGGGCAAACATTCAGTACTTC. This gives the protein CTAYGQGANIQYF.

This clonotype was found a few times. The V and J genes are TRBV29-1 and TRBJ1-4, with TRBD1 matching over 10 bases. The CDR3 is 13 residues long. The V gene's germline CDR1 is SQVTM and CDR2 ANQGSEA. J gave up 7 bases and V 6 bases, and 5 bases lay outside the gene matches. The CDR3 loop reads CSVAGTGVEKLFF. CDR3 nucleotides: TGCAGCGTAGCCGGGACAGGGGTTGAAAAACTGTTTTTT. Using reference TRBV29-1 and TRBJ1-4 for the parts outside the CDR3, the full variable domain is SAVISQKPSRDICQRGTSLTIQCQVDSQVTMMFWYRQQPGQSLTLIATANQGSEATYESGFVIDKFPISRPNLTFSTLTVSNMSPEDSSIYLCSVAGTGVEKLFFGSGTQLSVL.